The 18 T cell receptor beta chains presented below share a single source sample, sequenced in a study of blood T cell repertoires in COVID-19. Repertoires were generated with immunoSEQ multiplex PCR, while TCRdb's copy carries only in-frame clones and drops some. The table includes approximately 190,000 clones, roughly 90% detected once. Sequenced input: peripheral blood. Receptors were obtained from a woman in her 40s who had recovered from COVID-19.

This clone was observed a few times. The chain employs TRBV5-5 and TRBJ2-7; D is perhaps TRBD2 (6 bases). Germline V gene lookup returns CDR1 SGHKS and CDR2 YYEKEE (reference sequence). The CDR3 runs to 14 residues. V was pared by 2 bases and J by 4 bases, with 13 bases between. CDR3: CASSFSSGIYEQYF. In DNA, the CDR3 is TGTGCCAGCAGCTTCAGTAGCGGCATATACGAGCAGTACTTC.

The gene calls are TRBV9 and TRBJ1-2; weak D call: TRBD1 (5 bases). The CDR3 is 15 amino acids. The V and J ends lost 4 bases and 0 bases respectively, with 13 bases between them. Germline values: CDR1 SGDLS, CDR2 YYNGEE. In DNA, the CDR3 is TGTGCCAGCAGCCCCAGTTGGACATCTAACTATGGCTACACCTTC. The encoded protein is CASSPSWTSNYGYTF.

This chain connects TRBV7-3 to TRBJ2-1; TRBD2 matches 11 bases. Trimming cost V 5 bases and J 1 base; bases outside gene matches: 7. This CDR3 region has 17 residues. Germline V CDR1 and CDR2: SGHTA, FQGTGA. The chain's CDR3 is CASSQQGLAASYNEQFF. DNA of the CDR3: TGTGCCAGCAGCCAACAGGGACTAGCGGCTTCCTACAATGAGCAGTTCTTC.

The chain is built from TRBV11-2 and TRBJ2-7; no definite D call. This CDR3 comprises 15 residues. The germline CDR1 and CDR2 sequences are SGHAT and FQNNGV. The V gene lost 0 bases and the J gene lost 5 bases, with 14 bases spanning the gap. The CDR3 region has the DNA TGTGCCAGCAGCTTAGAAGGTTACAGAGAGAACGAGCAGTACTTC. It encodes CASSLEGYRENEQYF.

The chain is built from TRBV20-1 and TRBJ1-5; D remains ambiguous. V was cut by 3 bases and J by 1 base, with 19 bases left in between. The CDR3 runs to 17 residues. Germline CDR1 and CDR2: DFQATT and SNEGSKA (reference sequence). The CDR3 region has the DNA TGCAGTGCTAGTGGAAGCACTTGGAGTGTAAGCAATCAGCCCCAGCATTTT. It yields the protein CSASGSTWSVSNQPQHF.

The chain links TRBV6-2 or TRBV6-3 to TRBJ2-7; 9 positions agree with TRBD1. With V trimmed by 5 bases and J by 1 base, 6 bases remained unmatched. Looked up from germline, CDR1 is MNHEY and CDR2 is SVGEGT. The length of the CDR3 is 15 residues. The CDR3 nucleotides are TGTGCCAGCAGTAGGACAGGGGATTTTTCCTACGAGCAGTACTTC. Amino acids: CASSRTGDFSYEQYF.

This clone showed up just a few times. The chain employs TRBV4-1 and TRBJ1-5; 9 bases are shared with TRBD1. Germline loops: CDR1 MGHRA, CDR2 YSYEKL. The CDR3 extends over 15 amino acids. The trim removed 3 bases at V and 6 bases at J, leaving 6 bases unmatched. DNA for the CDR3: TGCGCCAGCAGCCAGGGGACAGGGAGTTCTCAGCCCCAGCATTTT. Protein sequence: CASSQGTGSSQPQHF.

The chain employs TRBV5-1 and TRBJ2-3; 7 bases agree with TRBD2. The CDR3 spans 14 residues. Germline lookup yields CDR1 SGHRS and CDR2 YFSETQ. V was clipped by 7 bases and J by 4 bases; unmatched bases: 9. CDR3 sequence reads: CASGEGRRADTQYF. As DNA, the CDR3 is TGCGCCAGCGGGGAGGGCCGTCGGGCAGATACGCAGTATTTT.

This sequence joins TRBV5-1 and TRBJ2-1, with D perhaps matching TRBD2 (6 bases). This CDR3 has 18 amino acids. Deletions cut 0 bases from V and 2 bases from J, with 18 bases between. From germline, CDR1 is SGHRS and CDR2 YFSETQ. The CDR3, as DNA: TGCGCCAGCAGCTTGGGTCTGATGGGCGGGGAAACCTACAATGAGCAGTTCTTC. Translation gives CASSLGLMGGETYNEQFF.

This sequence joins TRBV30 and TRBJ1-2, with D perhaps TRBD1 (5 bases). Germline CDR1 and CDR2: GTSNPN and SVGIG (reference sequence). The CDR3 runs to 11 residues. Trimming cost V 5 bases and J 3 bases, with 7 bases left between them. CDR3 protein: CAWGRDYGYTF. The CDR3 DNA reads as TGTGCCTGGGGCAGGGACTATGGCTACACCTTC.

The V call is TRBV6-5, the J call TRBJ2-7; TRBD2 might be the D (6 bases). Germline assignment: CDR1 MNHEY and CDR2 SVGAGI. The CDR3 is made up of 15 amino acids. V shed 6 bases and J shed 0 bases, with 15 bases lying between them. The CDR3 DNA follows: TGTGCCAGCAGAGCGGGCATAACAAGCTCCTACGAGCAGTACTTC. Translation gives CASRAGITSSYEQYF.

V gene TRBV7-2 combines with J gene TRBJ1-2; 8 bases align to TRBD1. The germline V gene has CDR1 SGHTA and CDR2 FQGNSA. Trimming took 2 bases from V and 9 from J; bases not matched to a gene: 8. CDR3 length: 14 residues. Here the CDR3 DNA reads TGTGCCAGCAGCTTACTAGCAGGGGGCGATAGCTACACCTTC. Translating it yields CASSLLAGGDSYTF.

CDR3 residues: CASYPGLEASEQYF. CDR3 coding DNA: TGCGCCAGCTATCCGGGACTAGAGGCTAGCGAGCAGTACTTC. The chain has TRBV5-1 and TRBJ2-7; the match to TRBD2 covers 8 bases. V shed 7 bases, J shed 6 bases, and the junction held 12 bases outside the gene matches. The CDR3 spans 14 residues. The germline CDR1 and CDR2 sequences are SGHRS and YFSETQ.

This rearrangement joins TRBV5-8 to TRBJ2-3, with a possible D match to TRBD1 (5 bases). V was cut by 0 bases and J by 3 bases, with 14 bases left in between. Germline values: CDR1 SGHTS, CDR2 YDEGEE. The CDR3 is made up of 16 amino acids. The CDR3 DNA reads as TGTGCCAGCAGCTTGGGTGGGCAGGGTCCGACAGATACGCAGTATTTT. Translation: CASSLGGQGPTDTQYF. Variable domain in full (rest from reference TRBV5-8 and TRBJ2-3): EAGVTQSPTHLIKTRGQQATLRCSPISGHTSVYWYQQALGLGLQFLLWYDEGEERNRGNFPPRFSGRQFPNYSSELNVNALELEDSALYLCASSLGGQGPTDTQYFGPGTRLTVL.

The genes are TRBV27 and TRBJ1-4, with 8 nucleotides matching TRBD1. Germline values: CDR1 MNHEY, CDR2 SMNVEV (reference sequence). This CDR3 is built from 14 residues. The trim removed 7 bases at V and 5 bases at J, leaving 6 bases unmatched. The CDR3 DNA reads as TGTGCCAGCAAACGGGGACAGGAGAATGAAAAACTGTTTTTT. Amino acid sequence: CASKRGQENEKLFF.

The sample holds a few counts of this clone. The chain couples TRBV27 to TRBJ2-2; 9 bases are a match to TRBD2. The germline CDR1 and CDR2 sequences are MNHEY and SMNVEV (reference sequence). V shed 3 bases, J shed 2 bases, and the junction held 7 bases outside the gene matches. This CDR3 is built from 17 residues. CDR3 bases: TGTGCCAGCAGTTTTTGGGTGACTAGCGGTAACACCGGGGAGCTGTTTTTT. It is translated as CASSFWVTSGNTGELFF.

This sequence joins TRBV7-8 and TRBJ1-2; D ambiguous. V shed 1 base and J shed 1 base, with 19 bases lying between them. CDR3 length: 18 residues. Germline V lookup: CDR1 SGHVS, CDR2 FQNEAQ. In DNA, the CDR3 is TGTGCCAGCAGCTTAGTCCTCCTCCCGAACCGGGGTAACTATGGCTACACCTTC. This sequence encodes CASSLVLLPNRGNYGYTF.

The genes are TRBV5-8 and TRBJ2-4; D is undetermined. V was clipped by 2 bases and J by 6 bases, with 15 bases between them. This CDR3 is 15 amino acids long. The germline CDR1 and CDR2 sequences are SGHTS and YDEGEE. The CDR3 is CASSLEQRPVNIQYF. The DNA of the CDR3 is TGTGCCAGCAGCTTAGAGCAGCGCCCGGTAAACATTCAGTACTTC.